The T cell receptor (beta chain) described here comes from a study of T cells in Graves' hyperthyroidism and ophthalmopathy. This clonotype was counted only a few times. Its antigen is unknown. From RNA transcripts, TCR beta CDR3 regions were amplified. When the TCR CDR3 underwent first-round RT-PCR, the HTBI primer set was used. TCRdb itself ran the multiplex PCR reads through MiXCR, one entry per CDR3 protein. The sample has some 620,000 distinct CDR3 sequences, 15% to 20% seen once. The patients, who ranged from 18 to 65 in age, presented with newly diagnosed hyperthyroidism lasting under 2 months. The CDR3 consists of 13 residues. Germline V CDR1 and CDR2: MNHEY, SVGEGT. V was cut by 0 bases and J by 5 bases, with 8 bases left in between. Study findings and constraints: Ophthalmopathy was model-predicted a median approximately 6.9 months pre-onset.

The receptor was isolated from a woman aged 30 to 39 with Graves' hyperthyroidism. The specimen was blood. The V gene is TRBV6-2 or TRBV6-3, the J gene TRBJ2-7, with D unclear. The CDR3 DNA reads as TGTGCCAGCAGTTACTCGATCGAGCACGAGCAGTACTTC. Its protein product is CASSYSIEHEQYF.